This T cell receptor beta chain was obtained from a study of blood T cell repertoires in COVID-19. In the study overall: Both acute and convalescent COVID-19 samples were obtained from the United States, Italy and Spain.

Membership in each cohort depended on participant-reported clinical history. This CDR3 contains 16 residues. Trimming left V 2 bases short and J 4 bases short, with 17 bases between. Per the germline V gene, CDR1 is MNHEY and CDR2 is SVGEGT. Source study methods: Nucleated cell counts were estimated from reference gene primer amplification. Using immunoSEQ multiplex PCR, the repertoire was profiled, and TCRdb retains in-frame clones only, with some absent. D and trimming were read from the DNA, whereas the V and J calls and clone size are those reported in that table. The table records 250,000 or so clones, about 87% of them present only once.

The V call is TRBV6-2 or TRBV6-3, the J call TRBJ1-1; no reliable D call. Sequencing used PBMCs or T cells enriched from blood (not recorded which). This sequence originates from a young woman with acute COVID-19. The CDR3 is CASSYPFRFDGTEAFF. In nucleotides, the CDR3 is TGTGCCAGCAGTTACCCCTTCAGGTTCGACGGCACTGAAGCTTTCTTT.